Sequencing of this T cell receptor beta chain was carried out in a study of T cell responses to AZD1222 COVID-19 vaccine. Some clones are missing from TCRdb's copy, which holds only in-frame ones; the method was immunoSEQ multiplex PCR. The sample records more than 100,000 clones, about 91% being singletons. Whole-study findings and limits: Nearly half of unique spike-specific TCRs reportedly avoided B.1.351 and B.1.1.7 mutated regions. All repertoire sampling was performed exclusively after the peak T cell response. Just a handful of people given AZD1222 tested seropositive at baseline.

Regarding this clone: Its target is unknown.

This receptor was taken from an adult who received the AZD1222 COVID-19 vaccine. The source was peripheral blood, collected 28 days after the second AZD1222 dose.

CDR3 loop: CASSPAPSTDTQYF. CDR3 bases: TGTGCCAGCAGCCCCGCCCCTAGCACAGATACGCAGTATTTT. V and J are TRBV7-9 and TRBJ2-3; D gene uncertain. The CDR3 totals 14 residues. Germline V CDR1 and CDR2: SEHNR, FQNEAQ (reference sequence). Trimming cost V 5 bases and J 0 bases, with 9 bases left between them.